These 32 T cell receptor beta chains were sequenced from one sample in a study of blood T cell repertoires in COVID-19. The repertoire was sequenced with immunoSEQ multiplex PCR; TCRdb's copy has only in-frame clones and lacks some. Here the sample spans under 150,000 clones, 84% being singletons. Sample: peripheral blood. Source of these receptors: a human donor in a cohort sampled during active COVID-19.

The genes are TRBV2 and TRBJ2-7; TRBD2 matches at 8 bases. Per the germline V gene, CDR1 is SNHLY and CDR2 is FYNNEI. The CDR3 spans 14 residues. V dropped 4 bases and J dropped 3; count of bases not matched to a gene: 5. CDR3 in DNA: TGTGCCAGCAGTGCTGACGGGGGGGTCTACGAGCAGTACTTC. Its protein is CASSADGGVYEQYF.

J is TRBJ1-6 and V is TRBV25-1, with D hard to call. Germline values: CDR1 MGHDK, CDR2 SYGVNS. Trimming pared 6 bases from V and 0 bases from J, leaving 6 bases between. The CDR3 totals 14 residues. CDR3 sequence (DNA): TGTGCCAGCAGCGGAGGCTCCTATAATTCACCCCTCCACTTT. Amino acid sequence: CASSGGSYNSPLHF.

The DNA of the CDR3 is TGCGCCAGCAGCTTACAGGAGAACTATGGCTACACCTTC. Protein: CASSLQENYGYTF. The rearrangement joins TRBV5-1 to TRBJ1-2, with D perhaps matching TRBD1 (5 bases). Germline lookup yields CDR1 SGHRS and CDR2 YFSETQ. There are 13 residues in the CDR3. V was clipped by 2 bases and J by 2 bases, with 7 bases between them. The complete variable domain, with remaining parts taken from reference TRBV5-1 and TRBJ1-2, reads KAGVTQTPRYLIKTRGQQVTLSCSPISGHRSVSWYQQTPGQGLQFLFEYFSETQRNKGNFPGRFSGRQFSNSRSEMNVSTLELGDSALYLCASSLQENYGYTFGSGTRLTVV.

The V call is TRBV3-1 (or the pseudogene TRBV3-2), the J call TRBJ1-2; 9 bases are shared with TRBD1. With 0 bases clipped from V and 1 base from J, the junction kept 6 bases outside the gene matches. The CDR3 runs 17 residues. From germline, CDR1 is LGHDT and CDR2 YNNKEL (reference sequence). The CDR3 loop reads CASSQDITGGRNYGYTF. The CDR3, as DNA: TGTGCCAGCAGCCAAGATATCACAGGGGGCCGTAACTATGGCTACACCTTC.

V is TRBV19 and J is TRBJ2-2, with TRBD2 as a possible D gene (5 bases). Germline assignment: CDR1 LNHDA and CDR2 SQIVND (reference sequence). The CDR3 runs 11 residues. Trimming removed 5 bases from V and 10 bases from J, with 8 bases in between. CDR3 nucleotides: TGTGCCAGTAGTCCCGGGGAGGAGCTGTTTTTT. This translates into CASSPGEELFF.

The J gene is TRBJ1-4, the V gene TRBV5-1; a weak D match, TRBD1 (5 bases). The germline V gene has CDR1 SGHRS and CDR2 YFSETQ. Between the trimmed V and J ends, which lost 1 base and 0 bases, there was a span of 7 bases. The CDR3 consists of 15 residues. The CDR3, as DNA: TGCGCCAGCAGCTTGTTAGGGGCAACTAATGAAAAACTGTTTTTT. It encodes CASSLLGATNEKLFF.

The genes are TRBV5-4 and TRBJ2-5; possibly TRBD2 for D (6 bases). There are 14 residues in the CDR3. CDR1 and CDR2 (germline): SGHNT, YYREEE (reference sequence). Deletions cut 5 bases from V and 5 bases from J, with 16 bases between. The CDR3 DNA is TGTGCCAGCAGAAGGGGAGGAGGAGCTGAGACCCAGTACTTC. The encoded protein is CASRRGGGAETQYF.

V and J are TRBV7-2 and TRBJ2-7, with D unclear. CDR1 and CDR2 (germline): SGHTA, FQGNSA. V was cut by 3 bases and J by 2 bases, with 8 bases left in between. The CDR3 length is 13 residues. CDR3 amino acids: CASSFQETYEQYF. The CDR3 nucleotides are TGTGCCAGCAGCTTCCAGGAAACCTACGAGCAGTACTTC.

This clone was seen only once. The chain joins TRBV6-5 to TRBJ1-6, with a weak D call TRBD1 (5 bases). The germline gives CDR1 MNHEY, CDR2 SVGAGI. The CDR3 length is 15 residues. Trimming left V 1 base short and J 4 bases short, with 8 bases between. The CDR3 loop is CASSYLGGYNSPLHF. CDR3 coding DNA: TGTGCCAGCAGTTACTTGGGGGGATATAATTCACCCCTCCACTTT.

This chain links TRBV15 with TRBJ1-4; 7 bases fit TRBD1. Germline loops: CDR1 LNHNV, CDR2 YYDKDF (reference sequence). Unmatched junction bases numbered 2, after V lost 1 base and J lost 3 bases. CDR3 length equals 15 residues. CDR3 sequence: CATSRAGTANEKLFF. The CDR3, as DNA: TGTGCCACCAGCAGAGCCGGGACAGCTAATGAAAAACTGTTTTTT.

The rearrangement links TRBV7-3 to TRBJ2-7; possible D gene TRBD1, 6 bases. Germline CDR1 and CDR2: SGHTA and FQGTGA. The CDR3 consists of 15 residues. Trimming shortened V by 1 base and J by 3 bases, and 13 bases separated the two germline ends. The CDR3 DNA follows: TGTGCCAGCAGCTTAAAGCCAGGGGCCCTCTACGAGCAGTACTTC. Protein product: CASSLKPGALYEQYF. The full variable domain, rest sourced from reference TRBV7-3 and TRBJ2-7, is GAGVSQTPSNKVTEKGKYVELRCDPISGHTALYWYRQSLGQGPEFLIYFQGTGAADDSGLPNDRFFAVRPEGSVSTLKIQRTERGDSAVYLCASSLKPGALYEQYFGPGTRLTVT.

The V gene is TRBV4-1, the J gene TRBJ1-2; 7 nucleotides match TRBD1. The CDR3 is made up of 14 amino acids. The junction had 5 bases not matched to a gene; V was cut back by 4 bases and J by 3 bases. In germline, CDR1 is MGHRA, CDR2 YSYEKL. In nucleotides, the CDR3 is TGCGCCAGCAGCCTCACAGGGGTTGACTATGGCTACACCTTC. This codes for CASSLTGVDYGYTF.

This chain links TRBV7-9 with TRBJ1-2, with unresolved D. This CDR3 is built from 14 residues. With 4 bases removed from V and 4 bases from J, the gap between germline ends came to 13 bases. Germline CDR1 SEHNR, CDR2 FQNEAQ (reference sequence). In nucleotides, the CDR3 is TGTGCCAGCAGCTCAGTGGAGACGGTCTATGGCTACACCTTC. Translated: CASSSVETVYGYTF.

The rearrangement joins TRBV27 to TRBJ2-2, with D unresolved. From germline, CDR1 is MNHEY and CDR2 SMNVEV (reference sequence). The V end lost 3 bases, the J end lost 1 base, and 9 bases lay between the germline ends. The CDR3 is 15 residues long. The CDR3 protein is CASSFRVGNTGELFF. In DNA form, the CDR3 reads TGTGCCAGCAGTTTCCGGGTGGGGAACACCGGGGAGCTGTTTTTT.

The V call is TRBV18, the J call TRBJ1-5; weak D call: TRBD1 (5 bases). Germline CDR1 and CDR2: KGHSH and LQKENI. This CDR3 has 13 residues. V was clipped by 1 base and J by 7 bases, with 8 bases between them. The CDR3 spells CASSPRRDQPQHF. CDR3 nucleotide sequence: TGTGCCAGCTCACCACGGAGGGACCAGCCCCAGCATTTT.

This clone was observed a handful of times. The rearrangement joins TRBV19 to TRBJ1-1, with 8 bases aligning to TRBD1. Germline V gives CDR1 LNHDA, CDR2 SQIVND (reference sequence). This CDR3 spans 16 amino acids. Trimming removed 3 bases from V and 3 bases from J; junction bases left unmatched: 9. In DNA form, the CDR3 reads TGTGCCAGTAGTATGCGGGGGACAGGTTTTGACACTGAAGCTTTCTTT. Its translation is CASSMRGTGFDTEAFF.

V usage is TRBV18 and J usage is TRBJ1-2; perhaps TRBD1 as D (5 bases). The germline V gene encodes CDR1 KGHSH and CDR2 LQKENI. The CDR3 loop spans 14 amino acids. The V gene lost 2 bases and the J gene lost 4 bases, with 11 bases spanning the gap. CDR3 in amino acids: CASSPGAEGYGYTF. The CDR3 bases are TGTGCCAGCTCACCAGGGGCGGAGGGCTATGGCTACACCTTC.

This clone is a singleton in its sample. The genes are TRBV9 and TRBJ2-3; 11 bases align to TRBD2. J gave up 2 bases and V 0 bases, and 5 bases lay outside the gene matches. This CDR3 region has 17 residues. The germline gives CDR1 SGDLS, CDR2 YYNGEE. The CDR3 region has the DNA TGTGCCAGCAGCGTAGGGTCTAGCGGGGGGCCCACAGATACGCAGTATTTT. Its translation is CASSVGSSGGPTDTQYF. Full variable domain (outside the CDR3, taken from reference TRBV9 and TRBJ2-3): DSGVTQTPKHLITATGQRVTLRCSPRSGDLSVYWYQQSLDQGLQFLIQYYNGEERAKGNILERFSAQQFPDLHSELNLSSLELGDSALYFCASSVGSSGGPTDTQYFGPGTRLTVL.

This sequence joins TRBV5-1 and TRBJ2-6; the match to TRBD1 covers 8 bases. Germline V gene sequence: CDR1 SGHRS, CDR2 YFSETQ. This CDR3 is 22 amino acids long. V dropped 0 bases and J dropped 0; count of bases not matched to a gene: 17. DNA for the CDR3: TGCGCCAGCAGCTTGGAAGGGACAGGTCTAACCCTGTCCTCCTCTGGGGCCAACGTCCTGACTTTC. Its translation is CASSLEGTGLTLSSSGANVLTF.

The chain carries TRBV6-6 and TRBJ1-5; no firm D call. The germline CDR1 and CDR2 sequences are MNHNY and SVGAGI (reference sequence). The CDR3 has 13 amino acids. Trimming cost V 7 bases and J 3 bases, with 10 bases left between them. CDR3 nucleotides: TGTGCCAGCACAAGGAGCTTCAATCAGCCCCAGCATTTT. It codes for CASTRSFNQPQHF.

The chain couples TRBV30 to TRBJ1-1; no clear D. Germline V gives CDR1 GTSNPN, CDR2 SVGIG (reference sequence). Trimming pared 1 base from V and 1 base from J, leaving 7 bases between. There are 13 residues in the CDR3. The CDR3, as DNA: TGTGCCTGGAGTGCTACGGGGAACACTGAAGCTTTCTTT. Amino acid sequence: CAWSATGNTEAFF. The whole variable domain, remainder taken from reference TRBV30 and TRBJ1-1, is SQTIHQWPATLVQPVGSPLSLECTVEGTSNPNLYWYRQAAGRGLQLLFYSVGIGQISSEVPQNLSASRPQDRQFILSSKKLLLSDSGFYLCAWSATGNTEAFFGQGTRLTVV.

This CDR3 is CAIKGSSARTDTQYF. Here the CDR3 DNA reads TGTGCCATCAAAGGGTCTAGCGCCCGCACAGATACGCAGTATTTT. This rearrangement joins TRBV10-3 to TRBJ2-3; a weak D match, TRBD2 (6 bases). CDR1 is ENHRY, CDR2 SYGVKD, per germline. The CDR3 is 15 residues long. Trimming stripped 7 bases from V and 1 base from J, with 15 bases between.

The rearrangement links TRBV6-5 to TRBJ2-1, with D perhaps TRBD1 (6 bases). CDR1 is MNHEY, CDR2 SVGAGI, per germline. The V gene lost 11 bases and the J gene lost 3 bases, with 14 bases spanning the gap. The CDR3 sequence is 13 residues long. CDR3 sequence: CAVGQTNYNEQFF. The CDR3 DNA follows: TGTGCCGTCGGACAGACGAACTACAATGAGCAGTTCTTC.

This clone is a singleton in its sample. This chain uses TRBV13 with TRBJ2-6; 7 bases fit TRBD1. The V gene end was trimmed by 5 bases and the J gene end by 0 bases; junction bases not matched to a gene: 4. CDR1 and CDR2 (germline): PRHDT, FYEKMQ (reference sequence). CDR3 length equals 16 residues. The CDR3 DNA reads as TGTGCCAGCAGCGGACAGGTTCTCTCTGGGGCCAACGTCCTGACTTTC. It is translated as CASSGQVLSGANVLTF. The variable domain in full, completed from reference TRBV13 and TRBJ2-6, reads AAGVIQSPRHLIKEKRETATLKCYPIPRHDTVYWYQQGPGQDPQFLISFYEKMQSDKGSIPDRFSAQQFSDYHSELNMSSLELGDSALYFCASSGQVLSGANVLTFGAGSRLTVL.

The V and J genes are TRBV7-8 and TRBJ2-5, with a tentative D call TRBD2 (6 bases). Germline CDR1 reads SGHVS; CDR2 reads FQNEAQ. V gave up 1 base and J gave up 0 bases, with 12 bases separating them. The CDR3 contains 16 residues. The DNA for the CDR3 is TGTGCCAGCAGCTTAGAGGCGGGACGGTACCAAGAGACCCAGTACTTC. Protein sequence: CASSLEAGRYQETQYF.

CDR3 sequence reads: CASSGAGEETQYF. The CDR3 DNA is TGTGCCAGTAGTGGGGCAGGGGAAGAGACCCAGTACTTC. The genes are TRBV19 and TRBJ2-5, with D perhaps TRBD1 (6 bases). The V gene lost 5 bases and the J gene lost 3 bases, with 10 bases spanning the gap. CDR1 and CDR2 from the germline V gene are LNHDA and SQIVND (reference sequence). The CDR3 is made up of 13 amino acids. Filled out from reference TRBV19 and TRBJ2-5, the complete variable domain reads DGGITQSPKYLFRKEGQNVTLSCEQNLNHDAMYWYRQDPGQGLRLIYYSQIVNDFQKGDIAEGYSVSREKKESFPLTVTSAQKNPTAFYLCASSGAGEETQYFGPGTRLLVL.

The chain combines TRBV11-2 with TRBJ2-3, with 7 nucleotides matching TRBD2. This CDR3 contains 15 residues. Per the germline V gene, CDR1 is SGHAT and CDR2 is FQNNGV. With 5 bases clipped from V and 2 bases from J, the junction kept 7 bases outside the gene matches. The DNA of the CDR3 is TGTGCCAGCAGCCCCGGGGGGTATTACACAGATACGCAGTATTTT. The encoded protein is CASSPGGYYTDTQYF.

J is TRBJ2-5 and V is TRBV24-1; 9 bases are a match to TRBD1. The CDR3 totals 17 residues. CDR1 is KGHDR, CDR2 SFDVKD, per germline. J was trimmed by 5 bases and V by 3 bases; bases with no gene match: 12. The CDR3, as DNA: TGTGCCACCAGTGATCCCCCCCGGACAGGGGATGTGGAGACCCAGTACTTC. Translation gives CATSDPPRTGDVETQYF.

This chain joins TRBV7-9 and TRBJ1-2; TRBD1 matches 7 bases. CDR1 is SEHNR and CDR2 is FQNEAQ in the germline V gene (reference sequence). V was pared by 5 bases and J by 4 bases, with 4 bases of the junction left unmatched. The CDR3 has 13 amino acids. The CDR3 protein is CASSPGGTYGYTF. The CDR3 DNA reads as TGTGCCAGCAGCCCAGGGGGTACCTATGGCTACACCTTC.

The chain links TRBV7-9 to TRBJ1-2; maybe TRBD1 (6 bases). The CDR3 has 15 residues. The ends were cut back, 4 bases at V and 0 bases at J, with 12 bases in the middle. Germline V gene data show CDR1 as SEHNR and CDR2 as FQNEAQ (reference sequence). CDR3 residues: CASSSSDRANYGYTF. The CDR3 DNA follows: TGTGCCAGCAGCTCCTCGGACAGAGCTAACTATGGCTACACCTTC. Complete variable domain (other parts from reference TRBV7-9 and TRBJ1-2): DTGVSQNPRHKITKRGQNVTFRCDPISEHNRLYWYRQTLGQGPEFLTYFQNEAQLEKSRLLSDRFSAERPKGSFSTLEIQRTEQGDSAMYLCASSSSDRANYGYTFGSGTRLTVV.

This clone has a single count. The chain joins TRBV11-2 to TRBJ2-7, with a weak D call TRBD1 (6 bases). This CDR3 region has 17 residues. Germline V CDR1 and CDR2: SGHAT, FQNNGV. V dropped 2 bases and J dropped 0 bases, with 17 bases sitting between them. As DNA, the CDR3 is TGTGCCAGCAGCTTATGGTTGGACAGCGCCCTCTCCTACGAGCAGTACTTC. Protein sequence: CASSLWLDSALSYEQYF.

The J gene is TRBJ1-1, the V gene TRBV12-3 or TRBV12-4; 7 nucleotides agree with TRBD1. There are 13 residues in the CDR3. The V and J ends lost 5 bases and 5 bases, in that order; junction bases with no gene match: 5. The CDR3 DNA follows: TGTGCCAGCAGTATGACAGGGCGGACTGAAGCTTTCTTT. Encoded protein: CASSMTGRTEAFF.